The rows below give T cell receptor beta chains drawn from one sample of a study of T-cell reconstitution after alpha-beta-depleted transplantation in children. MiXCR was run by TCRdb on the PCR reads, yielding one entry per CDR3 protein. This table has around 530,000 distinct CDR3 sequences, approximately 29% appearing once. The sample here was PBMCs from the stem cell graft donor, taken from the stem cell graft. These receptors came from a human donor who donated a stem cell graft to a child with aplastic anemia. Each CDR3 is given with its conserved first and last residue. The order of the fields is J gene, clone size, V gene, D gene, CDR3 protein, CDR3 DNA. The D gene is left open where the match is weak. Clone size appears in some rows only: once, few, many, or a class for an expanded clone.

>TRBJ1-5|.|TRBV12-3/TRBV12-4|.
CASSQTGSQPQHF
TGTGCCAGCAGCCAAACAGGGTCGCAGCCCCAGCATTTT
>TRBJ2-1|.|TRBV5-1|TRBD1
CASSSPRTGMAYNEQFF
TGCGCCAGCAGCTCCCCGAGGACAGGGATGGCGTACAATGAGCAGTTCTTC
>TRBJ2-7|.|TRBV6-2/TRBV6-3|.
CASSYSRGLGDYEQYF
TGTGCCAGCAGTTACTCGAGAGGTCTAGGGGACTACGAGCAGTACTTC
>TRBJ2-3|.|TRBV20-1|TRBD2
CSARSGTSGNRNTQYF
TGCAGTGCTAGAAGTGGGACTAGCGGGAATCGAAATACGCAGTATTTT
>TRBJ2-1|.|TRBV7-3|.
CASSLGSDPYNEQFF
TGTGCCAGCAGCTTAGGTAGCGACCCCTACAATGAGCAGTTCTTC
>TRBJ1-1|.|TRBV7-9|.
CASSPVVEAFF
TGTGCCAGCAGCCCGGTGGTTGAAGCTTTCTTT
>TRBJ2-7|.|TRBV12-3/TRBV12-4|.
CASVDGGDYEQYF
TGTGCCAGCGTCGATGGGGGAGACTACGAGCAGTACTTC
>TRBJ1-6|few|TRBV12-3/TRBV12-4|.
CASSFRPDLHSPLHF
TGTGCCAGCAGTTTCAGACCGGACCTTCATTCACCCCTCCACTTT
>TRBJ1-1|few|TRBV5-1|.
CASSLARLNTEAFF
TGTGCCAGCAGCTTGGCCCGACTAAACACTGAAGCTTTCTTT
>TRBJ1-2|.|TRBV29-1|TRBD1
CSALDRTYGYTF
TGCAGCGCCTTGGACAGGACCTATGGCTACACCTTC
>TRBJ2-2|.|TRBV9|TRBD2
CASSVLAANTGELFF
TGTGCCAGCAGCGTACTAGCGGCGAACACCGGGGAGCTGTTTTTT
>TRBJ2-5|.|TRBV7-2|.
CASSLGVHLEVF
TGTGCCAGCAGCTTAGGGGTCCACTTGGAGGTTTTC
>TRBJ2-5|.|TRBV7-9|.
CASSPGSSQETQYF
TGTGCCAGCAGCCCCGGGTCTTCCCAAGAGACCCAGTACTTC
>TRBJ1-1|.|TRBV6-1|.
CASSAIGDGQAFF
TGTGCCAGCAGCGCAATAGGGGACGGACAAGCTTTCTTT
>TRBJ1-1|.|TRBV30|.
CAWSELSSTEAFF
TGTGCCTGGAGCGAGCTCAGTAGCACTGAAGCTTTCTTT
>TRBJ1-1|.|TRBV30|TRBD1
CASTGEWTEAFF
TGTGCCTCGACAGGGGAGTGGACTGAAGCTTTCTTT
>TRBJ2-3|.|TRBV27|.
CAILRRGRTGTDTQYF
TGTGCCATTCTTCGCAGAGGGCGGACCGGCACAGATACGCAGTATTTT
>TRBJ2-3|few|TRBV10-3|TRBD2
CAIRKTSGKTDTQYF
TGTGCCATCAGGAAGACTAGCGGGAAAACAGATACGCAGTATTTT
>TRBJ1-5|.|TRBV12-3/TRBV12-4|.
CASSLVGGDNQPQHF
TGTGCCAGCAGTTTAGTGGGGGGCGATAATCAGCCCCAGCATTTT
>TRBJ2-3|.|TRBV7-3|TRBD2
CASKLAGGPSTDTQYF
TGTGCCAGCAAATTAGCGGGAGGGCCCAGCACAGATACGCAGTATTTT
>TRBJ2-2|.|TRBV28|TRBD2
CASSWTSGELFF
TGTGCCAGCAGTTGGACTAGCGGGGAGCTGTTTTTT
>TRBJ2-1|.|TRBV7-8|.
CASSSNGGREQFF
TGTGCCAGCAGCTCCAACGGGGGGCGGGAGCAGTTCTTC
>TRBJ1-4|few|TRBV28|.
CASSSGTTPIGKLFF
TGTGCCAGCAGCTCAGGGACAACCCCAATCGGGAAACTGTTTTTT
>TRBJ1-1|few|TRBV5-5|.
CASSLWGSNTEAFF
TGTGCCAGCAGCTTGTGGGGGTCAAACACTGAAGCTTTCTTT
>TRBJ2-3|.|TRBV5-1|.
CASSSDFYSLDTQYF
TGCGCCAGCAGCTCCGACTTCTATTCATTAGATACGCAGTATTTT
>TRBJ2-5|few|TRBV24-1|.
CATSDSRGRKETQYF
TGTGCCACCAGTGATTCACGGGGGAGGAAAGAGACCCAGTACTTC
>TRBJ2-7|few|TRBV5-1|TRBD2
CASSLNPSGRGYEQYF
TGCGCCAGCAGCTTGAATCCTAGCGGGAGAGGTTACGAGCAGTACTTC
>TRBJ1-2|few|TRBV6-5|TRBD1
CASSNRQGAGYTF
TGTGCCAGCAGTAATCGACAGGGGGCTGGCTACACCTTC
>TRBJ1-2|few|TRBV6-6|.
CASSFPGDYGYTF
TGTGCCAGCAGTTTCCCGGGAGACTATGGCTACACCTTC
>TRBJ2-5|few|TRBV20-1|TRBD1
CSASDRGLETQYF
TGCAGTGCTAGCGACAGGGGGTTGGAGACCCAGTACTTC
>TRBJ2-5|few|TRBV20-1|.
CSAVPRGETQYF
TGCAGTGCCGTGCCACGGGGCGAGACCCAGTACTTC
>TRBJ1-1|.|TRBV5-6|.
CASSLAAHTPNTEAFF
TGTGCCAGCAGCTTGGCCGCCCACACCCCAAACACTGAAGCTTTCTTT
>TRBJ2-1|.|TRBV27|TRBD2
CASSSRGLAGGNEQFF
TGTGCCAGCAGCTCCCGAGGGCTAGCGGGAGGCAATGAGCAGTTCTTC
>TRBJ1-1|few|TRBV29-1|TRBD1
CSVTDRGGTEAFF
TGCAGCGTAACGGACAGGGGAGGCACTGAAGCTTTCTTT
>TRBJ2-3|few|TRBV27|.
CASSYKGWPDTQYF
TGTGCCAGCAGTTACAAGGGATGGCCAGATACGCAGTATTTT
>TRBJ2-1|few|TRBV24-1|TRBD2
CATSVRGAGALNEQFF
TGTGCCACCAGTGTTCGGGGAGCGGGAGCCCTCAATGAGCAGTTCTTC
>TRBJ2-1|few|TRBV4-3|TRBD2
CASSQQPGGEQFF
TGCGCCAGCAGCCAACAACCGGGGGGTGAGCAGTTCTTC
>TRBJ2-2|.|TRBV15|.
CATSRDVVPGELFF
TGTGCCACCAGCAGAGATGTAGTGCCCGGGGAGCTGTTTTTT
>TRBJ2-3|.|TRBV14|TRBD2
CASSQQSGTADTQYF
TGTGCCAGCAGCCAACAGAGCGGGACGGCAGATACGCAGTATTTT
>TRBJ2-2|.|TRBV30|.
CAWSVVLKTGELFF
TGTGCCTGGAGTGTGGTGCTTAAAACCGGGGAGCTGTTTTTT
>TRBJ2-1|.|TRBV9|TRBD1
CASSVEGQGPNEQFF
TGTGCCAGCAGCGTAGAGGGACAGGGGCCCAATGAGCAGTTCTTC
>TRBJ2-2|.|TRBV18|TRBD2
CASSHWGKRENTGELFF
TGTGCCAGCTCACACTGGGGCAAGCGGGAGAACACCGGGGAGCTGTTTTTT
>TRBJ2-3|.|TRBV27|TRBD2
CASSATITSGSWVDTQYF
TGTGCCAGCAGTGCAACAATAACTAGCGGGAGTTGGGTAGATACGCAGTATTTT
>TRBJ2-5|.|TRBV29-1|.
CSVEPLDLPGSRETQYF
TGCAGCGTTGAGCCTCTTGACTTGCCAGGGTCTCGGGAGACCCAGTACTTC
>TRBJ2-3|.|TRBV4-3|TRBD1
CASSQAGTGDDTQYF
TGCGCCAGCAGCCAAGCGGGGACAGGGGACGATACGCAGTATTTT
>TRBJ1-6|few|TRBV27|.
CASSIAGLPPLHF
TGTGCCAGCAGTATCGCGGGGCTGCCACCCCTCCACTTT
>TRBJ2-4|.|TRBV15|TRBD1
CATSRDAGTGTF
TGTGCCACCAGCAGAGACGCCGGGACAGGGACCTTC
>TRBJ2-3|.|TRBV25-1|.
CASSESLVPDTQYF
TGTGCCAGCAGTGAAAGTCTAGTGCCAGATACGCAGTATTTT